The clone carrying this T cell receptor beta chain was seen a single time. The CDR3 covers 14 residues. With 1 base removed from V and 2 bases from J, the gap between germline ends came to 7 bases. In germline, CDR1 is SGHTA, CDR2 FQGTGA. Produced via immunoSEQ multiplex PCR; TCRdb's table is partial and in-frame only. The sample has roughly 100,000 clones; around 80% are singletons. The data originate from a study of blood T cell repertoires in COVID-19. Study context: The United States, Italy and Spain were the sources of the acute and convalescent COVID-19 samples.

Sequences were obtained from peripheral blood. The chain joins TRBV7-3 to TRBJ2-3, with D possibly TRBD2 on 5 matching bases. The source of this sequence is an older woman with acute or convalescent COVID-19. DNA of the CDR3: TGTGCCAGCAGCTTAATTAGCGACACAGATACGCAGTATTTT. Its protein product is CASSLISDTDTQYF.